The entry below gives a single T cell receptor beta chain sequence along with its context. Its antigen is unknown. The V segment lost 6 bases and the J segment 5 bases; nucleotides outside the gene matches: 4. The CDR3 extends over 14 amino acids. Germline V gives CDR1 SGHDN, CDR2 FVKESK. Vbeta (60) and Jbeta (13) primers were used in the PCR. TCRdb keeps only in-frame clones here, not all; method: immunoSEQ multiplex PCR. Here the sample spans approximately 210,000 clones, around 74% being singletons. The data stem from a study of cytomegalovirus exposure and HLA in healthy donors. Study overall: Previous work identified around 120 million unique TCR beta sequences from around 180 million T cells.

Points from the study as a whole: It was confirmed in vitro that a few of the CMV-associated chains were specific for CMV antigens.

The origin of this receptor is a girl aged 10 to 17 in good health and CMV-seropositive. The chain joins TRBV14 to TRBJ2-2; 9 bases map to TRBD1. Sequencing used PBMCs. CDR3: CASSGQGWTGELFF. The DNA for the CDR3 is TGTGCCAGCAGTGGACAGGGGTGGACCGGGGAGCTGTTTTTT.